This T cell receptor beta chain was observed in a study of blood T cell repertoires in COVID-19. Trimming removed 1 base from V and 4 bases from J; junction bases left unmatched: 13. In germline, CDR1 is SGHTA, CDR2 FQGNSA. The CDR3 is made up of 19 amino acids. Produced via immunoSEQ multiplex PCR; TCRdb's table is partial and in-frame only. The sample holds approximately 49,000 clones, roughly 84% seen once. The source of this sequence is a man aged 45-60 years with acute or convalescent COVID-19. The gene calls are TRBV7-2 and TRBJ2-1, with 10 bases identical to TRBD2. The sample consisted of peripheral blood. CDR3 bases: TGTGCCAGCAGCTTAGTGGAGGGGTCTAGCGGGAGTAAGTACAATGAGCAGTTCTTC. It translates to CASSLVEGSSGSKYNEQFF.